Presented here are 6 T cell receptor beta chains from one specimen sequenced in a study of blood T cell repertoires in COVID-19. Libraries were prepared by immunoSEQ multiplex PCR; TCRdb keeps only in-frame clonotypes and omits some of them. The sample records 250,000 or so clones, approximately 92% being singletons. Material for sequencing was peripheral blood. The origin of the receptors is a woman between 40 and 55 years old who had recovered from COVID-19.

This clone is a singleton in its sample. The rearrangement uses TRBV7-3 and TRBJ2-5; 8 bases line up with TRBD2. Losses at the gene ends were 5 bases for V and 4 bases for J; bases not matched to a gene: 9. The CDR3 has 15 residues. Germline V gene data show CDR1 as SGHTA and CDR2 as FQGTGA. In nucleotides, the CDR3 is TGTGCCAGCAGCAAGGGACTAGATTTTGGAGAGACCCAGTACTTC. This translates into CASSKGLDFGETQYF.

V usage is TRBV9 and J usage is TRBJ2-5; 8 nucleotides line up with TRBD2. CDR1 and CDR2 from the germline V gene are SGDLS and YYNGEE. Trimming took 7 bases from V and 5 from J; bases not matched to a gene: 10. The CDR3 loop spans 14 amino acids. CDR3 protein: CASGREGGVETQYF. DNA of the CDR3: TGTGCCAGCGGTCGGGAGGGGGGTGTGGAGACCCAGTACTTC.

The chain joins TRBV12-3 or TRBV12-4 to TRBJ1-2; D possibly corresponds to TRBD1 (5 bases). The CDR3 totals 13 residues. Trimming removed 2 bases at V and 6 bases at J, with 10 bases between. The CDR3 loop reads CASSLSRVDGYTF. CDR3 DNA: TGTGCCAGCAGTTTAAGCAGGGTCGATGGCTACACCTTC.

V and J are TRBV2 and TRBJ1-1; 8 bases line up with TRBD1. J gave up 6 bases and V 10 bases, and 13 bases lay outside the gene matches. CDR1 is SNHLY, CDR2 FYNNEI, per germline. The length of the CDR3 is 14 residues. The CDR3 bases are TGTGCCATACAACCGACAGGGGTCGGGCCTGAAGCTTTCTTT. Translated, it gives CAIQPTGVGPEAFF.

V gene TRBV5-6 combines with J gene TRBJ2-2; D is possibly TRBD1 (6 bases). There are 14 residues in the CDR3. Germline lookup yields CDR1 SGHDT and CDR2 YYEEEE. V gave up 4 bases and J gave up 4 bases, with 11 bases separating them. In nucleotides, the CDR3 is TGTGCCAGCAGCCCCGGACAGTTCACCGGGGAGCTGTTTTTT. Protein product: CASSPGQFTGELFF.

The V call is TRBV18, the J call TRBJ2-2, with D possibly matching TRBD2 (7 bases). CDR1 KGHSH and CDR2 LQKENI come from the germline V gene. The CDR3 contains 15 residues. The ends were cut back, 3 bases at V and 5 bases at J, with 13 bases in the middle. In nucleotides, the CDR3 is TGTGCCAGCTCACCGGGGGGGCCCGGAACCGGGGAGCTGTTTTTT. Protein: CASSPGGPGTGELFF. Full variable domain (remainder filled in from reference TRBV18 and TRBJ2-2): NAGVMQNPRHLVRRRGQEARLRCSPMKGHSHVYWYRQLPEEGLKFMVYLQKENIIDESGMPKERFSAEFPKEGPSILRIQQVVRGDSAAYFCASSPGGPGTGELFFGEGSRLTVL.